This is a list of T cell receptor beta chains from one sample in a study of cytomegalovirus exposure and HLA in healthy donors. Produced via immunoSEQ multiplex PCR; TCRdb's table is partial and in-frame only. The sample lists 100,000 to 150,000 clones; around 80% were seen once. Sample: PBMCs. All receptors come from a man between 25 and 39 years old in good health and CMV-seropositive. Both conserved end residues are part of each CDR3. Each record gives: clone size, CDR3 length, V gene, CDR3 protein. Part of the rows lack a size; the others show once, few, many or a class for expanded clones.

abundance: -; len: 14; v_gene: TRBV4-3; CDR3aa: CASSQDFNSGEQFF
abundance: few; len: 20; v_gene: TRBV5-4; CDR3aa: CASSLVGLAGGGGYQETQYF
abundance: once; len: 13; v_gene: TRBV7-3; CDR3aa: CASSSGQGYGYTF
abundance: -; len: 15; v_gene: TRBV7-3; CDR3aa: CASSLRSGAPYEQYF
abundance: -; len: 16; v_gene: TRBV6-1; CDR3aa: CASSEGRDRRVETQYF
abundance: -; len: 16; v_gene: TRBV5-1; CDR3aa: CASSLGAGGSNQPQHF
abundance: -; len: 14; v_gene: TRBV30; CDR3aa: CAWSVGTEDNEQFF
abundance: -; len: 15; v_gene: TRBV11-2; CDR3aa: CASSFLLGQGYEQYF
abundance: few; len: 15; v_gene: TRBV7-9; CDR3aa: CASSSMTGVNTEAFF
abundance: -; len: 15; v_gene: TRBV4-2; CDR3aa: CASSPRLQGNNEQFF
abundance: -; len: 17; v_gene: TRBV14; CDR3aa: CASSQFPLRSANEKLFF
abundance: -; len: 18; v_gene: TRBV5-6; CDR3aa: CASSLLASGRGGTDTQYF
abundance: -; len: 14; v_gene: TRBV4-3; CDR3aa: CASSASGSTDTQYF
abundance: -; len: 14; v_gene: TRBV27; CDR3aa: CASSRSGTAYEQYF
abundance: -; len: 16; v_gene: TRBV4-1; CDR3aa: CASSQEDRIRYNEQFF
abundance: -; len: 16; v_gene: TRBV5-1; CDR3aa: CASSPGAGMVTDTQYF
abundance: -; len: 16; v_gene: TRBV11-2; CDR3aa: CASSTRTGWSTDTQYF
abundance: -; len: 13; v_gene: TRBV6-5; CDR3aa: CASRSPGGKEAFF
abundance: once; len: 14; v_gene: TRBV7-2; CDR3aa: CASSLYAENTEAFF
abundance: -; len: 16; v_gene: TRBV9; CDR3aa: CASSVEGRPLYNEQFF
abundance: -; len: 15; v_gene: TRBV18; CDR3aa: CASSPIEGNTGELFF
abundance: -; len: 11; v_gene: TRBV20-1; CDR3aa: CSARTYNEQFF
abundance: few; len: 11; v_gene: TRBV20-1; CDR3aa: CSASLGREQYF
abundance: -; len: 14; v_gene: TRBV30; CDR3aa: CAWSVPGSGQPQHF
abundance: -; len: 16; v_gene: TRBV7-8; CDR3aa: CASSSPRTDNTGELFF
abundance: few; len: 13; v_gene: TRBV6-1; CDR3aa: CASSDSDNQPQHF
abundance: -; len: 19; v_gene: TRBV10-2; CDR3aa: CASSGPGVAGGSVSNEQYF
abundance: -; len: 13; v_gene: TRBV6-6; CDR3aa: CASSLDRRNEQFF
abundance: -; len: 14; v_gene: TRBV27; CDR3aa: CASSSSPYYNEQFF
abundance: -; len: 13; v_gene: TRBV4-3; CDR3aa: CASSQNPTDTQYF
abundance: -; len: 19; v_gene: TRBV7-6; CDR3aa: CASSLVVERREGRGDTQYF
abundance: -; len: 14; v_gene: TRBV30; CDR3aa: CAWSFQGGVEKLFF
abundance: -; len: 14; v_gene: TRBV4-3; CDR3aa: CASSQDRGNYGYTF
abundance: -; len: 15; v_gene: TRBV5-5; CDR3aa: CASSFVLAVTGELFF
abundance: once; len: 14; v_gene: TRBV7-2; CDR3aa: CASSVGQMNTEAFF
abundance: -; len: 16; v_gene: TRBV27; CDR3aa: CASSLTPSGSLDEQFF
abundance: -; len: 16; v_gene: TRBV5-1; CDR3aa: CASSLGASGRTGEQYF
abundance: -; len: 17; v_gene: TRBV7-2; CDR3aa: CASSLGGLGQMNTEAFF
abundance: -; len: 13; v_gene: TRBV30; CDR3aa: CAWSSQGPEKLFF
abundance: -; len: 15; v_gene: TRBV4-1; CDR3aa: CASSQGQGRSSGAFF
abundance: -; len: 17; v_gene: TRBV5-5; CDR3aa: CASSLAGGAYSTDTQYF
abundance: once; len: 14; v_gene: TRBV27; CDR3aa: CASSSPGMNTEAFF
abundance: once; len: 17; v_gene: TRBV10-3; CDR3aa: CAISPGLAERNTGELFF
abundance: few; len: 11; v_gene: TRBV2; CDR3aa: CAGLGTNEQFF
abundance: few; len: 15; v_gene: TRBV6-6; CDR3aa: CASSWPQGMSNEQFF
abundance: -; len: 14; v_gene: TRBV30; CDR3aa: CASRTGLVTDTQYF
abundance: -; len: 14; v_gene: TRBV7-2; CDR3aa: CASSPPRGLTEAFF
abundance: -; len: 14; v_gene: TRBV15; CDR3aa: CATAPGQGQGEQFF
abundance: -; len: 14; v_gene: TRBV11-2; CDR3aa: CASSLGQMPDTQYF
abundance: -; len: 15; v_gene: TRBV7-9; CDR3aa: CASSLERGGHGGYTF
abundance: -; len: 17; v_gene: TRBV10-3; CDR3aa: CAISQGQGRGKSYEQYF
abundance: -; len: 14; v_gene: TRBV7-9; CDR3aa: CASSPWGSTDTQYF